This T cell receptor (beta chain) was captured in a study of PD-1 blockade in classical Hodgkin lymphoma. Study-wide results and caveats: Although disease activity or prior therapy may be involved, causes of the repertoire differences remain undefined.

Profiled with immunoSEQ multiplex PCR; TCRdb holds only in-frame clones, not every one. The sample yields more than 90,000 clones, about 89% seen once. Worth noting for this clone: The antigen remains undetermined.

The germline V gene has CDR1 SGHTA and CDR2 FQGNSA. The ends were cut back, 5 bases at V and 7 bases at J, with 29 bases in the middle. This CDR3 is built from 19 residues. After autologous stem cell transplantation all patients relapsed, and prior brentuximab vedotin exposure differed between cohorts. Here the sequenced sample was peripheral blood mononuclear cells (PBMCs), taken before the second cycle of nivolumab. V is TRBV7-2 and J is TRBJ2-2; no definite D call. The receptor's source is a human donor with classical Hodgkin lymphoma. In nucleotides, the CDR3 is TGTGCCAGCAGCCAACCGACTCCTAAGTGGAAAGACTGGATCGGGGAGCTGTTTTTT. Its translation is CASSQPTPKWKDWIGELFF.